This TCR beta chain was found in a study of regulatory T cells in long-lasting Graves disease. Described time point: newly diagnosed GD, antithyroid drugs for less than 3 months. PBMC-derived RNA was used for the TCR library. Of note for this clonotype: A clone one base away is much larger, so this may be a read error. Since the CDR3 does not end with the conserved phenylalanine or tryptophan, this likely comes from a read error.

V was trimmed by 5 bases and J by 5 bases, leaving 19 bases between them. The CDR3 runs to 15 residues. Libraries of TCR beta came from iRepertoire HTBI primers plus Arm-PCR of CDR3 regions. TCRdb analysed the multiplex PCR reads with MiXCR anew, one entry per CDR3 protein. The table records 510,000 or so distinct CDR3 sequences, around 12% of them present only once. The data were also submitted as part of a second study, on T cells in Graves' hyperthyroidism and ophthalmopathy. As that report states: In patients aged 18 to 65, hyperthyroidism was newly diagnosed, with duration under 2 months. During a first-round RT-PCR of the TCR CDR3, the HTBI primer set was used.

This sequence joins TRBV12-3 or TRBV12-4 and TRBJ2-7; the D gene is possibly TRBD2 (5 bases). Here the sequenced sample was peripheral blood mononuclear cells (PBMCs), taken at new diagnosis, from a patient treated with antithyroid drugs. The clonotype was recovered from a woman aged 25 to 39 with Graves disease. CDR3 sequence reads: CASSPAPGIGDEQYL. The CDR3 nucleotides are TGTGCCAGCAGTCCCGCCCCGGGAATCGGGGACGAGCAGTACTTA.